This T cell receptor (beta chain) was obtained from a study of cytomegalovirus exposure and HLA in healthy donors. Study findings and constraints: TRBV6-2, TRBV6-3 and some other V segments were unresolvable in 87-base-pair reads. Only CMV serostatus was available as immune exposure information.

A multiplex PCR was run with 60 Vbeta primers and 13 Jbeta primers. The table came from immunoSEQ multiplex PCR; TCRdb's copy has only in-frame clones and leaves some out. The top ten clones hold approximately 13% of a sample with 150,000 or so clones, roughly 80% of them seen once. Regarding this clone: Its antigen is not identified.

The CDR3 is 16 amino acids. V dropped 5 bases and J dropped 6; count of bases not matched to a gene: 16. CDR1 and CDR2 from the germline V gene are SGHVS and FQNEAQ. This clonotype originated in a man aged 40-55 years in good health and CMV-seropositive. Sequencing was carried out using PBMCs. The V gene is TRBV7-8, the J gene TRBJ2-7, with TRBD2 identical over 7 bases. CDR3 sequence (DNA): TGTGCCAGCAGCCCGGGGGGAGGGGCAGCGGCAACCGAGCAGTACTTC. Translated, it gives CASSPGGGAAATEQYF. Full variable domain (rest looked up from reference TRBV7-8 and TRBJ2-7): GAGVSQSPRYKVAKRGQDVALRCDPISGHVSLFWYQQALGQGPEFLTYFQNEAQLDKSGLPSDRFFAERPEGSVSTLKIQRTQQEDSAVYLCASSPGGGAAATEQYFGPGTRLTVT.